This TCR beta chain is drawn from a study of cytomegalovirus exposure and HLA in healthy donors. The PCR ran on 60 Vbeta and 13 Jbeta primers. Sequencing used immunoSEQ multiplex PCR; TCRdb keeps in-frame clones, though not all of them. Of some 110,000 clones listed, about 72% are singletons. Whole-study findings and limits: The productive fraction for most TCR beta V segments was about 90% or about 30% in an earlier analysis.

A single count supports this clone. Its specificity is not known. V was trimmed by 4 bases and J by 8 bases, leaving 16 bases between them. CDR3 length: 14 amino acids. The germline CDR1 and CDR2 sequences are MNHNS and SASEGT. This chain links TRBV6-1 with TRBJ2-3; D is undetermined. The sample consisted of PBMCs. The TCR originated in a man aged 50-60 years in good health and CMV-seropositive. The CDR3 coding sequence is TGTGCCAGCAGTGGTCCGAACTCTCCCGGTACGCAGTATTTT. Its protein product is CASSGPNSPGTQYF.